Following are 17 T cell receptor beta chains from one sample sequenced in a study of T cell repertoires in cytomegalovirus infection. These receptors have no identified antigens. In TCRdb, the reads were re-called with MiXCR into one record per CDR3 protein. The sample lists hundreds of thousands of distinct CDR3 sequences; about 29% were seen once. The source material was cultured PBMCs, sampled from culture after CMV antigen stimulation. These TCRs come from a human donor in good health (CMV status not recorded). Some clones in this sample may be carry-over from other donors' samples.

V and J are TRBV11-3 and TRBJ2-7; maybe TRBD2 (5 bases). The V and J ends lost 5 bases and 7 bases respectively, with 15 bases between them. The CDR3 extends over 13 amino acids. Germline CDR1 is SGHNT and CDR2 is YENEEA. The CDR3 region is CASSPGSYGEQYF. CDR3 DNA sequence: TGTGCCAGCAGCCCTGGGAGCTACGGTGAGCAGTACTTC.

The chain has TRBV7-3 and TRBJ2-1, with TRBD1 matching over 8 bases. Per the germline V gene, CDR1 is SGHTA and CDR2 is FQGTGA. The CDR3 runs 16 residues. After removal of 5 bases from V and 1 base from J, the junction contained 7 bases not matched to a gene. The CDR3 DNA sequence: TGTGCCAGCAGCCCTTCCTGGACAGGGTCCTACAATGAGCAGTTCTTC. Residues: CASSPSWTGSYNEQFF.

The V and J genes are TRBV6-1 and TRBJ1-1; tentative D call: TRBD1 (5 bases). The CDR3 is 13 amino acids. V lost 10 bases and J 5 bases, leaving 17 bases between the germline ends. The germline V gene encodes CDR1 MNHNS and CDR2 SASEGT. CDR3 nucleotides: TGTGCCACCCAGGAGGCAGGGAGGACTGAAGCTTTCTTT. This encodes CATQEAGRTEAFF.

In its sample, this clonotype was seen a few times. The chain links TRBV6-5 to TRBJ1-2, with 7 bases lining up with TRBD1. There are 15 residues in the CDR3. J gave up 4 bases and V 2 bases, and 7 bases lay outside the gene matches. CDR1 is MNHEY, CDR2 SVGAGI, per germline. CDR3 sequence: CASSYRQGGGYGYTF. CDR3 DNA sequence: TGTGCCAGCAGTTACCGACAGGGCGGTGGCTATGGCTACACCTTC.

This clonotype was seen just once. This sequence joins TRBV7-6 and TRBJ2-5, with 8 bases identical to TRBD2. The germline V gene encodes CDR1 SGHVS and CDR2 FNYEAQ. The CDR3 extends over 15 amino acids. The trim removed 5 bases at V and 3 bases at J, leaving 8 bases unmatched. The CDR3 sequence is CASSPRGAGEETQYF. As DNA, the CDR3 is TGTGCCAGCAGCCCCAGGGGAGCGGGGGAAGAGACCCAGTACTTC.

The gene calls are TRBV20-1 and TRBJ1-4, with a weak D call TRBD1 (5 bases). Germline CDR1 DFQATT, CDR2 SNEGSKA (reference sequence). Trimming left V 1 base short and J 5 bases short, with 14 bases between. The CDR3 is 15 amino acids. The chain's CDR3 is CSARGSDGGNEKLFF. CDR3 DNA sequence: TGCAGTGCTAGAGGGTCGGACGGGGGGAATGAAAAACTGTTTTTT.

This clonotype occurred many times. This rearrangement joins TRBV7-6 to TRBJ2-7; TRBD2 matches at 7 bases. Germline V gene data show CDR1 as SGHVS and CDR2 as FNYEAQ. The V segment lost 0 bases and the J segment 4 bases; nucleotides outside the gene matches: 6. This CDR3 spans 15 amino acids. CDR3 in DNA: TGTGCCAGCAGCTTAGCGGGTGCCGGGGGGTACGAGCAGTACTTC. This gives the protein CASSLAGAGGYEQYF.

V gene TRBV5-6 combines with J gene TRBJ1-5; TRBD1 is a possible D gene (5 bases). The CDR3 runs to 17 residues. The V end was cut by 2 bases, the J end by 5 bases, with 20 bases between. Germline V lookup: CDR1 SGHDT, CDR2 YYEEEE. The CDR3: CASSLRFSGVSDQPQHF. The CDR3 nucleotides are TGTGCCAGCAGCTTACGGTTCTCGGGGGTGAGCGATCAGCCCCAGCATTTT.

This clonotype has only a few counts. The V call is TRBV4-1, the J call TRBJ2-5, with unresolved D. Between the trimmed V and J ends, which lost 1 base and 0 bases, there was a span of 6 bases. CDR3 length: 14 amino acids. Germline CDR1 is MGHRA and CDR2 is YSYEKL. For the CDR3, the DNA is TGCGCCAGCAGCCAAGGTTCGTACCAAGAGACCCAGTACTTC. Protein sequence: CASSQGSYQETQYF.

This clonotype has a handful of counts. This rearrangement joins TRBV7-9 to TRBJ2-6, with 10 bases fitting TRBD1. The CDR3 spans 19 residues. The V gene end was trimmed by 5 bases and the J gene end by 1 base; junction bases not matched to a gene: 11. In germline, CDR1 is SEHNR, CDR2 FQNEAQ (reference sequence). The CDR3 is CASSPGLGQGRSGANVLTF. The CDR3 coding sequence is TGTGCCAGCAGCCCGGGACTGGGACAGGGGCGGTCTGGGGCCAACGTCCTGACTTTC.

The chain is built from TRBV5-6 and TRBJ2-7; perhaps TRBD2 as D (6 bases). The V gene lost 1 base and the J gene lost 6 bases, with 14 bases spanning the gap. Germline V gives CDR1 SGHDT, CDR2 YYEEEE. The CDR3 runs 14 residues. Written as DNA, the CDR3 is TGTGCCAGCAGCTTGTGGTCGGGAGCGAGCGAGCAGTACTTC. Protein product: CASSLWSGASEQYF. Full variable domain (remainder filled in from reference TRBV5-6 and TRBJ2-7): DAGVTQSPTHLIKTRGQQVTLRCSPKSGHDTVSWYQQALGQGPQFIFQYYEEEERQRGNFPDRFSGHQFPNYSSELNVNALLLGDSALYLCASSLWSGASEQYFGPGTRLTVT.

This clonotype was recorded a few times. CDR3 sequence (DNA): TGTGCCAGCAGCTTAAACCCCCCATGGACCTCCGACACCGGGGAGCTGTTTTTT. Translated: CASSLNPPWTSDTGELFF. The chain is built from TRBV7-6 and TRBJ2-2, with D hard to call. Trimming removed 2 bases at V and 3 bases at J, with 19 bases between. CDR3 length: 18 amino acids. The germline gives CDR1 SGHVS, CDR2 FNYEAQ.

In its sample, this clonotype was seen a few times. The CDR3 region is CAISESSGGADEQFF. DNA of the CDR3: TGTGCCATCAGTGAGTCCAGCGGGGGGGCCGATGAGCAGTTCTTC. The V call is TRBV10-3, the J call TRBJ2-1; 10 nucleotides align to TRBD2. The ends lost 0 bases at V and 8 bases at J; junction bases unmatched: 4. The CDR3 has 15 residues. Germline-derived CDR1 and CDR2 are ENHRY and SYGVKD.

This clonotype appeared a few times. This sequence joins TRBV19 and TRBJ2-3; 7 positions match TRBD1. V gave up 8 bases and J gave up 5 bases; unmatched junction bases: 7. The CDR3 sequence is 13 residues long. The germline gives CDR1 LNHDA, CDR2 SQIVND (reference sequence). CDR3 in DNA: TGTGCCAGTCGCCTAACAGGGGTAGATACGCAGTATTTT. Translation: CASRLTGVDTQYF.

The gene calls are TRBV12-3 or TRBV12-4 and TRBJ2-5; TRBD2 is a possible D gene (5 bases). This CDR3 has 15 amino acids. Between the trimmed V and J ends, which lost 2 bases and 3 bases, there was a span of 13 bases. CDR3 bases: TGTGCCAGCAGTTTATACGGGATGTGGAAAGAGACCCAGTACTTC. Residues: CASSLYGMWKETQYF.

This chain connects TRBV18 to TRBJ1-4; TRBD1 is a possible D gene (5 bases). The V and J ends lost 4 bases and 8 bases respectively, with 11 bases between them. Per the germline V gene, CDR1 is KGHSH and CDR2 is LQKENI. CDR3 size: 13 residues. In DNA form, the CDR3 reads TGTGCCAGCTCACGAGGGACCCGAGAAAAACTGTTTTTT. Encoded protein: CASSRGTREKLFF.

The chain is built from TRBV19 and TRBJ2-7; 7 bases match TRBD1. Germline CDR1 LNHDA, CDR2 SQIVND (reference sequence). The length of the CDR3 is 14 residues. After removal of 4 bases from V and 2 bases from J, the junction contained 5 bases not matched to a gene. This CDR3 is CASSRTGAAYEQYF. CDR3 coding DNA: TGTGCCAGTAGTAGAACAGGGGCAGCCTACGAGCAGTACTTC.